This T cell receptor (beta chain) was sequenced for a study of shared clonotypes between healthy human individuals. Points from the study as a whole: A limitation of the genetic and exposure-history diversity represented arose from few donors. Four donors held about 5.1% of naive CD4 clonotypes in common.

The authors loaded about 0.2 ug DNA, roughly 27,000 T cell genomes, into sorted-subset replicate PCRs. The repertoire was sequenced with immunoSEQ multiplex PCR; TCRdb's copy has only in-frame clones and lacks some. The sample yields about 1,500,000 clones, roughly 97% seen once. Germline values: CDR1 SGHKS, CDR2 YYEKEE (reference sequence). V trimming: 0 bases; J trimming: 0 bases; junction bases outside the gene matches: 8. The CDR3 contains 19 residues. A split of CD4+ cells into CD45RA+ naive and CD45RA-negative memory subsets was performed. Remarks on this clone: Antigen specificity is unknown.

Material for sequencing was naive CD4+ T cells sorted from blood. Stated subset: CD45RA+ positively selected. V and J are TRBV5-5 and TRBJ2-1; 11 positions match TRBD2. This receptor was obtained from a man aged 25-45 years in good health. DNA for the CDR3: TGTGCCAGCAGCTTGGGACTAGCGGGACTGGGTAGCTCCTACAATGAGCAGTTCTTC. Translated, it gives CASSLGLAGLGSSYNEQFF.